This T cell receptor beta chain stems from a study of graft-versus-host responses after intestinal transplantation. On the study more broadly: After anti-thymocyte globulin induction, recipients took tacrolimus and steroids for three to four years.

Sequenced by immunoSEQ multiplex PCR; TCRdb stores in-frame clones only, minus some. The sample includes some 100,000 clones, approximately 92% seen only once; the top ten take 1% to 1.4%. Points on this clone: Antigen: not known.

Study-level points and caveats: Recipient marrow showed GvH clones, some seen first in ileum or blood. Early after transplant, HvG declines were associated with peak levels of circulating GvH clones. Allografts of one patient group, those with graft-donor T cell macrochimerism, had high graft-versus-host to host-versus-graft clonal ratios.

Trimming took 3 bases from V and 2 from J; bases not matched to a gene: 2. Germline V gene lookup returns CDR1 LNHDA and CDR2 SQIVND (reference sequence). This CDR3 spans 15 amino acids. The source is a human donor who was the organ donor for an intestinal transplant. This chain connects TRBV19 to TRBJ1-3; 9 positions match TRBD1. Sequencing was performed on unstimulated CD8+ T cells sorted from spleen or lymph node cells, taken before transplant. CDR3 sequence reads: CASSIGTGTGNTIYF. The CDR3 DNA reads as TGTGCCAGTAGTATTGGGACAGGGACTGGAAACACCATATATTTT.